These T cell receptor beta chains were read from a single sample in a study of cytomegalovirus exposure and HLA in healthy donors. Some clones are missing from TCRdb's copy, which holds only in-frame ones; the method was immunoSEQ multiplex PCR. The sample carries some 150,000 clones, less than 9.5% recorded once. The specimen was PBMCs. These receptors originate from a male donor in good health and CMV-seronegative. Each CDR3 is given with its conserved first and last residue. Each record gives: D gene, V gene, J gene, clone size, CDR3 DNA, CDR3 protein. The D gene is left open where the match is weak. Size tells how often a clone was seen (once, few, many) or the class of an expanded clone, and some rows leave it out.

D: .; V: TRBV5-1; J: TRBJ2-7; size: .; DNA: TGCGCCAGCAGCGCGGGTCTGCCGCCCTACGAGCAGTACTTC; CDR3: CASSAGLPPYEQYF
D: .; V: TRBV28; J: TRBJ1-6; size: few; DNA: TGTGCCAGCAGTTTTGGAGTTATCAACTCACCCCTCCACTTT; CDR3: CASSFGVINSPLHF
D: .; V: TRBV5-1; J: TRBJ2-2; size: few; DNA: TGCGCCAGCAGCTTGGTGGCGGCGAACACCGGGGAGCTGTTTTTT; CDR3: CASSLVAANTGELFF
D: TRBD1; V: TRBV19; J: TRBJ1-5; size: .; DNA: TGTGCCAGTAGTATGGGACAGGGGGTTCAGCCCCAGCATTTT; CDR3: CASSMGQGVQPQHF
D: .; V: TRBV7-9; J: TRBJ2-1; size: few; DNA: TGTGCCAGCAGCTTGGGGCGTTACAATGAGCAGTTCTTC; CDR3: CASSLGRYNEQFF
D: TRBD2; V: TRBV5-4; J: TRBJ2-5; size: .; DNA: TGTGCCAGCAGCTTGGAACTAGCGGGGACCCAGTACTTC; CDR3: CASSLELAGTQYF
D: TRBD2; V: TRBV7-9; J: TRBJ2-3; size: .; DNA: TGTGCCAGCAGCCTGGGACTAGCGGCAGATACGCAGTATTTT; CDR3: CASSLGLAADTQYF
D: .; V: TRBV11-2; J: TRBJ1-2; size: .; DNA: TGTGCCAGCCTCCTGGGGGAGGGGCCGGGGGGAGGCTACACCTTC; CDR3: CASLLGEGPGGGYTF
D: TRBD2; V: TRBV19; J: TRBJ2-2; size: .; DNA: TGTGCCAGTAGATTGCCTCTAGCGGGGGCTACGAACACCGGGGAGCTGTTTTTT; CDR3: CASRLPLAGATNTGELFF
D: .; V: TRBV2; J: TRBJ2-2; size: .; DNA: TGTGCCAGCAACCTAGAACCGAACACCGGGGAGCTGTTTTTT; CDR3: CASNLEPNTGELFF
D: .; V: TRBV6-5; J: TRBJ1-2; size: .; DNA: TGTGCCAGCAGTTACTCTGAGGGTTGGGCGGGCTACACCTTC; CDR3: CASSYSEGWAGYTF
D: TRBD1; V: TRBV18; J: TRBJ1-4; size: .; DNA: TGTGCCAGCTCACCCGGACAGGGGGTCGATGAAAAACTGTTTTTT; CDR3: CASSPGQGVDEKLFF
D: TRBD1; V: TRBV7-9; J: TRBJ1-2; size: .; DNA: TGTGCCAGCAGCTTAGCGGCGACCGGGACAGCACACTATGGCTACACCTTC; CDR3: CASSLAATGTAHYGYTF
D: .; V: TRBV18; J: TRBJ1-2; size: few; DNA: TGTGCCAGCTCACCGGGACAACGCTACAGTGGCTACACCTTC; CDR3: CASSPGQRYSGYTF
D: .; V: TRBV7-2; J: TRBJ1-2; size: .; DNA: TGTGCCAGCAGCTGGGGCCAGGGGCTCTATGGCTACACCTTC; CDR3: CASSWGQGLYGYTF
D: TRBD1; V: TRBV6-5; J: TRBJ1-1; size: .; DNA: TGTGCCAGCAGTTACAGGGGGCTGACGGACACTGAAGCTTTCTTT; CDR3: CASSYRGLTDTEAFF
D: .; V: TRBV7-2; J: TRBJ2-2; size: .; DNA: TGTGCCAGCAGCCGATACACGGGAGATCCCGGGGAGCTGTTTTTT; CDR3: CASSRYTGDPGELFF
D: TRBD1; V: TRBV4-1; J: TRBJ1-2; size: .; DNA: TGCGCCAGCAGCCAAGCAGGGACAGGGGCAACAGGCTACACCTTC; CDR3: CASSQAGTGATGYTF
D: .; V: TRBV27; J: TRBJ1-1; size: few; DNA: TGTGCCAGCAGTTTAGACATAGGGAACACTGAAGCTTTCTTT; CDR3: CASSLDIGNTEAFF
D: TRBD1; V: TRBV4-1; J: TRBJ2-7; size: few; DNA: TGCGCCAGCAGCCAAGTACCGGGACAGCCATCCTACGAGCAGTACTTC; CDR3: CASSQVPGQPSYEQYF
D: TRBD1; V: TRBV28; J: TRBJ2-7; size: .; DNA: TGTGCCAGCAGTTCCGACAGGGGGGTCTACGAGCAGTACTTC; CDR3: CASSSDRGVYEQYF
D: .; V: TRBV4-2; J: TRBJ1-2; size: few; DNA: TGTGCCAGCAGCCAAGCAGGGGTTAGCTATGGCTACACCTTC; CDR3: CASSQAGVSYGYTF
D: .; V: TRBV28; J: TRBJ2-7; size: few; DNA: TGTGCCAGCAAACAGGTTTCGTACGAGCAGTACTTC; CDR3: CASKQVSYEQYF
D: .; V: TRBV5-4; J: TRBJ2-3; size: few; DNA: TGTGCCAGCAGCTTTCGCGGGATTGGGACAGATACGCAGTATTTT; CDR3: CASSFRGIGTDTQYF
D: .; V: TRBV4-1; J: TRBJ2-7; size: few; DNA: TGCGCCAGCAGCCAAGATATCCGCAGGGGGGTCGAGCAGTACTTC; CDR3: CASSQDIRRGVEQYF
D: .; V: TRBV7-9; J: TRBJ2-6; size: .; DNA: TGTGCCAGCAGCACCTCGACAGTGCTCTCTGGGGCCAACGTCCTGACTTTC; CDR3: CASSTSTVLSGANVLTF
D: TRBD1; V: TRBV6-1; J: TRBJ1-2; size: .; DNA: TGTGCCAGCAGTGAAGCGGGAACAGGGGGCACGTCGGCCTATGGCTACACCTTC; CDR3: CASSEAGTGGTSAYGYTF
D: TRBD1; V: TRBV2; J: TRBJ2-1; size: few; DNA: TGTGCCAGCAGAGACACCGGACAGGGGAATACCAATGAGCAGTTCTTC; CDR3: CASRDTGQGNTNEQFF
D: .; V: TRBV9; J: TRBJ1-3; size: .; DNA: TGTGCCAGCAGTCCAGGTCCCGGACTACTTGGCCCGATCTGGGGAAACACCATATATTTT; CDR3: CASSPGPGLLGPIWGNTIYF
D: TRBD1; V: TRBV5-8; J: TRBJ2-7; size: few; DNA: TGTGCCAGCACCCCACCCAGGACAGGCCCTTACGAGCAGTACTTC; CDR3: CASTPPRTGPYEQYF
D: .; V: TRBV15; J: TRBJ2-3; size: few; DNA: TGTGCCACCAGCAGGGAGGCGGTGACTAGCACAGATACGCAGTATTTT; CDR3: CATSREAVTSTDTQYF
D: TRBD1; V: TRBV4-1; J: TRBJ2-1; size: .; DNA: TGCGCCAGCAGCCAAGGGATACCGGCAGGGGGCTACAATGAGCAGTTCTTC; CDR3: CASSQGIPAGGYNEQFF
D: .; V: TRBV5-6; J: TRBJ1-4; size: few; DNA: TGTGCCAGCAGCTTGGATCCAGGGGCGGCAACTAATGAAAAACTGTTTTTT; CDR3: CASSLDPGAATNEKLFF
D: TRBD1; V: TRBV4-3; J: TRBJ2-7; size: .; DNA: TGCGCCAGCAGCTTCACTACAGGGGGAGACTACGAGCAGTACTTC; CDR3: CASSFTTGGDYEQYF
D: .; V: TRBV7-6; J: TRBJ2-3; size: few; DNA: TGTGCCAGCAGCTTAGCGGGGGAGGCAGATACGCAGTATTTT; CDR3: CASSLAGEADTQYF
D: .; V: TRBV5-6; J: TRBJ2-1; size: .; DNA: TGTGCCAGCAGCTTGTTTAGCTCCTACAATGAGCAGTTCTTC; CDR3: CASSLFSSYNEQFF
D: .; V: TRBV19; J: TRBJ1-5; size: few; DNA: TGTGCCAGTAGTATGTGGGCGACGGGCAGGGAGGGACAGCCCCAGCATTTT; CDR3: CASSMWATGREGQPQHF
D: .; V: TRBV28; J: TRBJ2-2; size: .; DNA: TGTGCCAGCAGTTGGGCAAACACCGGGGAGCTGTTTTTT; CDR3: CASSWANTGELFF
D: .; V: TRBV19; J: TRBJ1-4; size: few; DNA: TGTGCCACCTCCCCGGAGGGGCTGGGTGAAAAACTGTTTTTT; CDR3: CATSPEGLGEKLFF
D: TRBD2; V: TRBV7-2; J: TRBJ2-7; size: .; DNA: TGTGCCAGCGGGGTGACTAGCGGGGGGGCTCCTTACGAGCAGTACTTC; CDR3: CASGVTSGGAPYEQYF
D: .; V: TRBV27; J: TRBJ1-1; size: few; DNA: TGTGCCAGCAGTCGAGGGTGGGCGAACACTGAAGCTTTCTTT; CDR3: CASSRGWANTEAFF
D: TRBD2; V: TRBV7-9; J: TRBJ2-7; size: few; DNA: TGTGCCAGCAGCTTAGCTCTAGCGGGAGGATCCTACGAGCAGTACTTC; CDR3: CASSLALAGGSYEQYF
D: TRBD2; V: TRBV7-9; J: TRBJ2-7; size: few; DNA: TGTGCCAGCAGCCCCGGGCTAGCGGCGTCCTACGAGCAGTACTTC; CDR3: CASSPGLAASYEQYF
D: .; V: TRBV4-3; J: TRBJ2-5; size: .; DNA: TGCGCCAGCAGCCAAGCCCCCCTCAGGCAAGAGACCCAGTACTTC; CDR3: CASSQAPLRQETQYF
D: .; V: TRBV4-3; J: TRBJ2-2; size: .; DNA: TGCGCCAGCAGCCAAGATCTCACCATCCGGGCCGGGGAGCTGTTTTTT; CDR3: CASSQDLTIRAGELFF